This TCR beta chain was found in a study of T cells in Graves' hyperthyroidism and ophthalmopathy (dated by TCRdb to the late 2010s). For the study in its entirety: Peripheral blood samples were taken at initial diagnosis, before any treatment was given. Following sampling, methimazole starting at 30 mg daily was given to hyperthyroidism patients, and high-dose intravenous methylprednisolone was given to ophthalmopathy patients. The 75 to 100 discovery patients were randomly divided into training and test sets at a 7:3 ratio. An independent validation cohort of around 19 hyperthyroidism patients and 17 patients who later progressed to ophthalmopathy tested prospective prediction of ophthalmopathy. To identify TCR V-J signatures that set the groups apart, the researchers used a discovery cohort of more than 95 patients, made up of some 41 with Graves' ophthalmopathy and about 60 with stable Graves' hyperthyroidism. According to the paper, TCR Vbeta CDR3 sequencing was carried out on 135 peripheral blood samples, which came from 40 to 45 ophthalmopathy, 75 or so hyperthyroidism and about 17 progressor patients. Thyroid tissue and blood T-cell repertoires from six or seven Graves' hyperthyroidism patients were also compared in the study.

Stable Graves' hyperthyroidism was defined as the absence of progression to ophthalmopathy over 18 months of follow-up. Hyperthyroidism patients were aged 18 to 65 years and newly diagnosed, with disease duration of less than 2 months. The study excluded patients with uncontrolled infections, other autoimmune diseases, pregnancy or lactation. Clinical symptoms, serum thyroxine and TRAb, thyroid ultrasound, and orbital computed tomography formed the basis for the diagnoses. Ficoll-Paque density gradient centrifugation was used to isolate PBMCs from approximately 10 ml of fresh peripheral blood. Total RNA was extracted with Trizol reagent, and quality was checked on an Agilent 2100 Bioanalyzer. Amplification of TCR beta CDR3 regions was carried out from RNA transcripts. The first round of RT-PCR for the TCR CDR3 was performed with the HTBI primer set and the Qiagen OneStep RT-PCR kit. Libraries were constructed in a second round of multiplex PCR, after which size selection and purification were carried out. Sequencing of the libraries was done on an Illumina HiSeq2000 using paired-end 100 bp reads. The original pipeline was this. SOAPnuke was used to process the raw data, with reads discarded if the reads contained adapters or uncalled bases, had a mean Phred below 15, or lacked an exact constant-primer or identifier match. High-quality paired reads were merged with COPE v1.2.5, and unique nucleotide sequences were defined as clonotypes. MiTCR v1.1 was used to align the clonotypes against IMGT TRBV, TRBD and TRBJ reference segments. The analysis included only V-J combinations with a frequency above 0.0001, which together covered approximately 99% of the repertoires. The TCS score was defined as F50 (clonal expansion) divided by E x V (chaos), with BLOSUM62-based TCRdist calculated between CDR3 peptides within each V-J. Welch's t-statistics and random forest reduced roughly 500 V-J features to 13, which were used in a naive Bayes classifier (R e1071). Thyroid-blood repertoire similarity was quantified with the Morisita-Horn index. TCRdb redid the processing of the public reads, applying fastp at Q25 and MiXCR, and retained in-frame beta chains. Every entry covers one CDR3 protein and lists the most common genes and DNA from its rows. Clone size and V and J calls follow TCRdb, not the original study. A total of around 760,000 distinct CDR3 sequences appear in this sample, around 40% of them only once. The top ten constitute roughly 30% of the sample.

What the research found in general, with its limitations: During validation, the model predicted progression to ophthalmopathy a median of approximately 7 months ahead of onset, with 70.59% sensitivity and 72% to 85% specificity. Most expanded thyroid clonotypes (frequency above 0.001) were also found in blood, which suggests that blood repertoires may mirror thyroid immune responses. A 13 V-J signature model separated ophthalmopathy from stable hyperthyroidism, with approximately 87% sensitivity and just under 84% specificity in cross-validation and 80%/75% in testing. Sample size was not statistically predetermined, and investigators were not blinded to group allocation.

This clonotype was observed at least ten times. The antigen it recognizes is unknown. No per-base quality is available; no much larger clone lies one base away. Relative to germline, V is 6 bases shorter and J is 1 base shorter, with 12 bases between their ends. The CDR3 numbers 13 residues from cysteine through phenylalanine. Only the CDR3 portion is preserved as DNA: 39 bases, with reading frame beginning at the first base. In the germline V gene (reference sequence), CDR1 corresponds to DFQATT and CDR2 to SNEGSKA. The sample was blood. The origin of this receptor is a woman in her 40s with Graves' hyperthyroidism. The receptor chain draws on TRBV20-1 and TRBJ2-5; the D gene is tentatively TRBD1 or TRBD2, each matching 5 bases. The encoded CDR3 is CSAEGPRQETQYF. The DNA sequence follows: TGCAGTGCCGAGGGACCCCGCCAAGAGACCCAGTACTTC.